The TCR beta chain described here comes from a study of low-dose radiotherapy and immunotherapy resistance in tumors. The wider study: Patients of Cohort 1 had 0.5 Gy fractions every 2 weeks, which summed to 6.5 Gy. It was every two weeks, one day before radiation and immunotherapy, that intravenous cyclophosphamide 200 mg/m2 was given.

Regarding time point: after trial treatment. The treatment is: LDRT plus nivolumab, ipilimumab, low-dose cyclophosphamide and aspirin (RACIN trial). The CDR3 contains 17 residues. After removal of 0 bases from V and 1 base from J, the junction contained 4 bases not matched to a gene. Germline CDR1 and CDR2: LGHDT and YNNKEL (reference sequence). The table lists this clonotype with many counts. Primers used for first-strand cDNA, a TRAV- and TRBV-specific set, covered both alpha and beta chains. Using a constant-region primer together with a V-primer adapter, TCRs were subjected to roughly 20 PCR cycles of amplification. TCRdb reprocessed the reads via MiXCR and lists one record per CDR3 protein. The data contain approximately 100,000 distinct CDR3 sequences, less than 25% of them seen just once; the ten biggest clones take up about 4%.

The sequences come from PBMCs, collected after low-dose radiotherapy plus immunotherapy. The sequence was obtained from a male donor with prostate cancer. The chain recombines TRBV3-1 with TRBJ2-2; 8 nucleotides agree with TRBD2. The CDR3 DNA follows: TGTGCCAGCAGCCAAGATCTCAGCGGGGGGAACACCGGGGAGCTGTTTTTT. It codes for CASSQDLSGGNTGELFF.